Below, 27 T cell receptor beta chains from the same sample are listed, as sequenced in a study of blood T cell repertoires in COVID-19. The table came from immunoSEQ multiplex PCR; TCRdb's copy has only in-frame clones and leaves some out. The table includes about 91,000 clones, 88% detected once. Specimen: peripheral blood. The receptors shown here come from an elderly woman with active COVID-19.

This clone was recorded a few times. V is TRBV6-2 or TRBV6-3 and J is TRBJ1-5; maybe TRBD1 (6 bases). Per the germline V gene, CDR1 is MNHEY and CDR2 is SVGEGT. The CDR3 consists of 15 residues. V gave up 4 bases and J gave up 5 bases, with 15 bases separating them. The CDR3 DNA reads TGTGCCAGCAGTTTATATTTGCAGGGGTATCAGCCCCAGCATTTT. Its protein product is CASSLYLQGYQPQHF.

The J gene is TRBJ2-7, the V gene TRBV9; 11 nucleotides match TRBD2. Germline V gene data show CDR1 as SGDLS and CDR2 as YYNGEE. After removal of 2 bases from V and 3 bases from J, the junction contained 4 bases not matched to a gene. CDR3 length: 15 amino acids. DNA of the CDR3: TGTGCCAGCAGCGTCGGTACTAGCGGGAGCTACGAGCAGTACTTC. This sequence encodes CASSVGTSGSYEQYF.

This clone was observed a handful of times. The V gene is TRBV27, the J gene TRBJ2-7, with 8 bases that match TRBD1. Losses at the gene ends were 7 bases for V and 6 bases for J; bases not matched to a gene: 11. CDR3 length: 14 residues. Germline V lookup: CDR1 MNHEY, CDR2 SMNVEV (reference sequence). This chain's CDR3 is CASTQTRGLGEQYF. DNA for the CDR3: TGTGCCAGCACCCAAACCAGGGGGCTAGGCGAGCAGTACTTC.

V and J are TRBV28 and TRBJ2-1; D not resolved. The CDR3 loop spans 16 amino acids. The V gene lost 4 bases and the J gene lost 7 bases, with 20 bases spanning the gap. The germline CDR1 and CDR2 sequences are MDHEN and SYDVKM. DNA for the CDR3: TGTGCCAGCAGTTCACCCGGCCACCCCATGAGGAATGAGCAGTTCTTC. Translating it yields CASSSPGHPMRNEQFF.

This clone was seen at least ten times. This chain uses TRBV28 with TRBJ2-7; 9 bases are a match to TRBD2. This CDR3 spans 17 amino acids. After removal of 3 bases from V and 1 base from J, the junction contained 10 bases not matched to a gene. The germline V gene has CDR1 MDHEN and CDR2 SYDVKM. In DNA form, the CDR3 reads TGTGCCAGCAGTTTTCTCACCCCTAGCGGGAAATCCTACGAGCAGTACTTC. It codes for CASSFLTPSGKSYEQYF.

V usage is TRBV21-1 and J usage is TRBJ2-6; TRBD1 is the table's D call, not checked against the DNA. TRBV21-1 is a known pseudogene. This CDR3 contains 17 residues. The CDR3 protein is CASSKVVGGSGANVLTF. The CDR3 DNA follows: TGTGCCAGCAGCAAAGTGGTAGGGGGCTCCGGGGCCAACGTCCTGACTTTC.

The V gene is TRBV29-1, the J gene TRBJ2-1; 10 bases fit TRBD1. The CDR3 contains 13 residues. Germline lookup yields CDR1 SQVTM and CDR2 ANQGSEA. With 7 bases clipped from V and 6 bases from J, the junction kept 6 bases outside the gene matches. CDR3 sequence (DNA): TGCAGCGGGGACAGGGGTCGGACCAATGAGCAGTTCTTC. Its protein is CSGDRGRTNEQFF.

The CDR3 DNA sequence: TGTGCCAGCAGCTTGGTACCAGGGGCCACTGAAGCTTTCTTT. Protein sequence: CASSLVPGATEAFF. The rearrangement links TRBV5-4 to TRBJ1-1; D is possibly TRBD1 (6 bases). From germline, CDR1 is SGHNT and CDR2 YYREEE (reference sequence). CDR3 length: 14 residues. Trimming stripped 0 bases from V and 4 bases from J, with 10 bases between.

The rearrangement joins TRBV27 to TRBJ1-2; possible D gene TRBD1, 6 bases. V dropped 2 bases and J dropped 4 bases, with 17 bases sitting between them. The length of the CDR3 is 16 residues. In germline, CDR1 is MNHEY, CDR2 SMNVEV (reference sequence). The CDR3 region is CASSLGRDTSLYGYTF. CDR3 coding DNA: TGTGCCAGCAGTTTAGGACGGGACACTTCCCTCTATGGCTACACCTTC.

This chain connects TRBV28 to TRBJ1-2; 7 bases agree with TRBD1. The CDR3 runs 14 residues. Germline loops: CDR1 MDHEN, CDR2 SYDVKM. The V gene end was trimmed by 5 bases and the J gene end by 2 bases; junction bases not matched to a gene: 5. CDR3 DNA sequence: TGTGCCAGCAGTGGAGGGGGCGTAAACTATGGCTACACCTTC. Translation: CASSGGGVNYGYTF.

This chain joins TRBV6-5 and TRBJ2-5, with a tentative D call TRBD1 (6 bases). Trimming shortened V by 2 bases and J by 4 bases, and 14 bases separated the two germline ends. The CDR3 has 15 amino acids. Germline-derived CDR1 and CDR2 are MNHEY and SVGAGI. CDR3 in amino acids: CASSYTSRGRETQYF. CDR3 bases: TGTGCCAGCAGTTACACCTCCAGGGGTCGAGAGACCCAGTACTTC.

CDR3 loop: CASSSGTRGTVHEQFF. Here the CDR3 DNA reads TGTGCCAGCAGCTCCGGGACTAGAGGCACGGTCCATGAGCAGTTCTTC. This chain connects TRBV7-3 to TRBJ2-1; 8 bases match TRBD2. V gave up 4 bases and J gave up 8 bases; unmatched junction bases: 13. Germline V gives CDR1 SGHTA, CDR2 FQGTGA. The CDR3 is 16 amino acids. The variable domain in full, completed from reference TRBV7-3 and TRBJ2-1, reads GAGVSQTPSNKVTEKGKYVELRCDPISGHTALYWYRQSLGQGPEFLIYFQGTGAADDSGLPNDRFFAVRPEGSVSTLKIQRTERGDSAVYLCASSSGTRGTVHEQFFGPGTRLTVL.

This chain links TRBV4-3 with TRBJ2-2; TRBD1 matches 7 bases. Germline-derived CDR1 and CDR2 are LGHNA and YSLEER. J lost 6 bases, V lost 4 bases, and 14 bases had no gene match. The CDR3 has 17 residues. This CDR3 is CASSPQDRIWSPGELFF. In DNA, the CDR3 is TGCGCCAGCAGCCCGCAGGACAGGATTTGGTCTCCCGGGGAGCTGTTTTTT.

The rearrangement joins TRBV19 to TRBJ2-1; 11 positions match TRBD2. V lost 4 bases and J lost 6; bases outside the gene matches: 5. This CDR3 is built from 15 residues. Germline loops: CDR1 LNHDA, CDR2 SQIVND (reference sequence). The CDR3 region is CASSNRLAGTNEQFF. CDR3 sequence (DNA): TGTGCCAGTAGTAACCGACTAGCGGGGACCAATGAGCAGTTCTTC.

V usage is TRBV28 and J usage is TRBJ1-5; 10 bases map to TRBD1. The junction had 6 bases not matched to a gene; V was cut back by 6 bases and J by 7 bases. Germline V CDR1 and CDR2: MDHEN, SYDVKM. The CDR3 runs 14 residues. This CDR3 reads CASRTGGARQPQHF. DNA for the CDR3: TGTGCCAGCAGGACAGGGGGCGCGAGGCAGCCCCAGCATTTT. Variable domain in full (rest from reference TRBV28 and TRBJ1-5): DVKVTQSSRYLVKRTGEKVFLECVQDMDHENMFWYRQDPGLGLRLIYFSYDVKMKEKGDIPEGYSVSREKKERFSLILESASTNQTSMYLCASRTGGARQPQHFGDGTRLSIL.

In this sample, this clone turned up once. The chain joins TRBV19 to TRBJ1-5, with TRBD1 matching over 7 bases. J gave up 15 bases and V 5 bases, and 7 bases lay outside the gene matches. This CDR3 spans 11 amino acids. The germline CDR1 and CDR2 sequences are LNHDA and SQIVND (reference sequence). The CDR3 bases are TGTGCCAGTAGTGAAGGGGGCGCAAGGCATTTT. As protein: CASSEGGARHF.

The rearrangement joins TRBV30 to TRBJ2-2, with 9 bases lining up with TRBD2. Germline CDR1 and CDR2: GTSNPN and SVGIG (reference sequence). The length of the CDR3 is 16 residues. After removal of 0 bases from V and 6 bases from J, the junction contained 8 bases not matched to a gene. CDR3 coding DNA: TGTGCCTGGAGTGTAGTGGCGGGAGGGCCTTCCGGGGAGCTGTTTTTT. As protein: CAWSVVAGGPSGELFF.

This clone was counted only a few times. J is TRBJ2-5 and V is TRBV5-5; tentatively, D is TRBD1 (6 bases). The CDR3 extends over 14 amino acids. V was clipped by 2 bases and J by 0 bases, with 8 bases between them. Germline CDR1 is SGHKS and CDR2 is YYEKEE (reference sequence). CDR3 protein: CASSLGDNQETQYF. The CDR3 bases are TGTGCCAGCAGCTTAGGGGACAACCAAGAGACCCAGTACTTC.

The chain joins TRBV9 to TRBJ1-2, with D possibly TRBD1 on 6 matching bases. Germline V CDR1 and CDR2: SGDLS, YYNGEE. Trimming removed 0 bases at V and 8 bases at J, with 8 bases between. The CDR3 has 12 residues. The CDR3 DNA sequence: TGTGCCAGCAGCGTAGAGGGGGGGGGCTACACCTTC. This codes for CASSVEGGGYTF.

V usage is TRBV19 and J usage is TRBJ2-5, with 12 bases lining up with TRBD1. V was pared by 4 bases and J by 5 bases, with 5 bases of the junction left unmatched. Germline assignment: CDR1 LNHDA and CDR2 SQIVND (reference sequence). CDR3 length equals 15 residues. The CDR3 protein is CASSTGTGGGETQYF. As DNA, the CDR3 is TGTGCCAGTAGTACCGGGACAGGGGGCGGTGAGACCCAGTACTTC.

This chain links TRBV24-1 with TRBJ2-3; D possibly corresponds to TRBD1 (6 bases). This CDR3 comprises 15 residues. Trimming took 3 bases from V and 0 from J, leaving 9 bases between them. Germline-derived CDR1 and CDR2 are KGHDR and SFDVKD. In nucleotides, the CDR3 is TGTGCCACCAGTGATCTGGACAGAAGCACAGATACGCAGTATTTT. Encoded protein: CATSDLDRSTDTQYF.

The chain is built from TRBV6-4 and TRBJ2-3, with D possibly TRBD1 on 5 matching bases. CDR3 length: 13 residues. V dropped 3 bases and J dropped 6 bases, with 10 bases sitting between them. Germline V CDR1 and CDR2: MRHNA, SNTAGT. The CDR3 region is CASSDQGRDTQYF. The CDR3 nucleotides are TGTGCCAGCAGTGATCAGGGCAGGGATACGCAGTATTTT.

This sequence joins TRBV6-4 and TRBJ1-2; 7 nucleotides line up with TRBD1. V shed 5 bases, J shed 2 bases, and the junction held 5 bases outside the gene matches. Germline CDR1 reads MRHNA; CDR2 reads SNTAGT. The CDR3 covers 14 residues. CDR3 in DNA: TGTGCCAGCAGTACAGGCAGGGGGAACTATGGCTACACCTTC. It is translated as CASSTGRGNYGYTF.

The V call is TRBV10-3, the J call TRBJ2-3; D uncertain. Between the trimmed V and J ends, which lost 0 bases and 3 bases, there was a span of 4 bases. Germline V lookup: CDR1 ENHRY, CDR2 SYGVKD. The CDR3 spans 13 residues. CDR3 amino acids: CAISESPTDTQYF. The DNA for the CDR3 is TGTGCCATCAGTGAGTCCCCAACAGATACGCAGTATTTT.

The chain couples TRBV7-8 to TRBJ1-1; perhaps TRBD1 as D (6 bases). The CDR3 is 13 amino acids. CDR1 SGHVS and CDR2 FQNEAQ come from the germline V gene. V lost 4 bases, J lost 9 bases, and 15 bases lay in between. CDR3 coding DNA: TGTGCCAGCAGCTCCCTTGACAGGCCCAAAGCTTTCTTT. Amino acids: CASSSLDRPKAFF.

This clone was seen a single time. This chain uses TRBV1 with TRBJ2-7; the table names TRBD1, a call not compared with the DNA. TRBV1 is shown as a pseudogene. This CDR3 contains 17 residues. CDR3: CTSSLRDRRMYRYEQYF. CDR3 nucleotides: TGCACCAGCAGCCTCCGGGACAGGAGAATGTACCGATACGAGCAGTACTTC.

This clone was detected once. This rearrangement joins TRBV27 to TRBJ2-3, with 12 bases fitting TRBD2. This CDR3 is 23 amino acids long. V shed 5 bases and J 1 base; nucleotides not matched to a gene: 25. The germline CDR1 and CDR2 sequences are MNHEY and SMNVEV (reference sequence). This chain's CDR3 is CASSPRTYVGASGRATGTDTQYF. In nucleotides, the CDR3 is TGTGCCAGCAGTCCGCGGACTTATGTAGGAGCTAGCGGGAGGGCAACGGGCACAGATACGCAGTATTTT.